Presented here are 9 T cell receptor beta chains from one specimen sequenced in a study of blood T cell repertoires in COVID-19. The method was immunoSEQ multiplex PCR; TCRdb's version includes in-frame clones alone and lacks a portion of them. The table shows a few hundred thousand clones, with around four fifths occurring only once. The specimen was peripheral blood. The receptors were sampled from a woman aged 45-65 years with active or convalescent COVID-19.

The rearrangement links TRBV11-2 to TRBJ2-7; tentative D call: TRBD2 (5 bases). V was shortened by 2 bases and J by 3 bases, with 8 bases between the two germline ends. Looked up from germline, CDR1 is SGHAT and CDR2 is FQNNGV. The CDR3 extends over 13 amino acids. The CDR3 DNA sequence: TGTGCCAGCAGCTTAACACTAGACTACGAGCAGTACTTC. It yields the protein CASSLTLDYEQYF.

CDR3 in DNA: TGCGCCAGCAGCTTGGCCCCGGGACTCCACTACAATGAGCAGTTCTTC. Translating gives CASSLAPGLHYNEQFF. The rearrangement links TRBV5-1 to TRBJ2-1, with D possibly being TRBD2 (6 bases). Germline V gives CDR1 SGHRS, CDR2 YFSETQ. The V and J ends lost 0 bases and 3 bases respectively, with 13 bases between them. The CDR3 contains 16 residues.

This clone was recorded at least ten times. Other DNA sequences from this sample encode an identical CDR3 as well. The rearrangement joins TRBV30 to TRBJ2-7, with D tentatively TRBD2 (5 bases). Germline assignment: CDR1 GTSNPN and CDR2 SVGIG (reference sequence). The CDR3 consists of 14 residues. Trimming cost V 3 bases and J 1 base, with 13 bases left between them. The CDR3: CAWRSSGISYEQYF. The CDR3 DNA reads TGTGCCTGGAGATCCAGCGGAATATCCTACGAGCAGTACTTC.

The gene calls are TRBV6-5 and TRBJ2-7; D gene unclear. Looked up from germline, CDR1 is MNHEY and CDR2 is SVGAGI. V was trimmed by 2 bases and J by 3 bases, leaving 14 bases between them. This CDR3 has 15 residues. CDR3 sequence: CASSYMRRSVYEQYF. As DNA, the CDR3 is TGTGCCAGCAGTTACATGCGGCGGAGCGTCTACGAGCAGTACTTC.

The J gene is TRBJ1-1, the V gene TRBV5-4; 8 bases agree with TRBD1. J gave up 7 bases and V 4 bases, and 6 bases lay outside the gene matches. Germline values: CDR1 SGHNT, CDR2 YYREEE (reference sequence). The CDR3 sequence is 13 residues long. CDR3: CASSPGQGGEAFF. CDR3 sequence (DNA): TGTGCCAGCAGCCCTGGACAGGGTGGTGAAGCTTTCTTT.

The chain employs TRBV11-2 and TRBJ2-7; possibly TRBD2 for D (6 bases). V lost 5 bases, J lost 2 bases, and 10 bases lay in between. The CDR3 sequence is 13 residues long. The germline V gene encodes CDR1 SGHAT and CDR2 FQNNGV. CDR3 in DNA: TGTGCCAGCAGCATGGGACTGCCCTACGAGCAGTACTTC. Translation: CASSMGLPYEQYF.

The chain carries TRBV15 and TRBJ2-5; D is undetermined. The CDR3 contains 15 residues. V gave up 1 base and J gave up 1 base, with 10 bases separating them. Germline CDR1 is LNHNV and CDR2 is YYDKDF (reference sequence). CDR3 amino acids: CATSRVTSGQETQYF. The DNA of the CDR3 is TGTGCCACCAGCAGAGTCACCAGTGGCCAAGAGACCCAGTACTTC.

About this clone: This may come from a read error, since a much larger clone is one base off. This chain links TRBV6-5 with TRBJ2-7; no clear D. V shed 6 bases and J shed 2 bases, with 5 bases lying between them. The CDR3 loop spans 11 amino acids. Germline V CDR1 and CDR2: MNHEY, SVGAGI. Here the CDR3 DNA reads TGTGCCAGCAGGCTAACCTACGAGCAGTACTTC. Translation: CASRLTYEQYF.

The rearrangement uses TRBV23-1 and TRBJ2-5; D is possibly TRBD1 (5 bases). TRBV23-1 carries the ORF label, with uncertain function. The CDR3 loop spans 14 amino acids. V gave up 0 bases and J gave up 4 bases, with 9 bases separating them. CDR3 sequence: CASSQSGRGETQYF. The CDR3 DNA reads TGCGCCAGCAGTCAATCGGGTAGGGGAGAGACCCAGTACTTC.